This section outlines one T cell receptor beta chain sequence together with its context. Profiling relied on immunoSEQ multiplex PCR, and the TCRdb table lists in-frame clones only, not all of them. The table records approximately 110,000 clones, around nine tenths of them present only once. The data were obtained in a study of blood T cell repertoires in COVID-19. Study summary: Specimens from acute and convalescent COVID-19 originated in the United States, Italy and Spain. Nucleic acid was either cDNA or gDNA, and it came from T cells, B-cell-depleted T cells, or PBMCs.

Seattle enrolled patients during active infection and tracked them longitudinally. CDR3 length equals 16 residues. With 4 bases clipped from V and 5 bases from J, the junction kept 6 bases outside the gene matches. CDR1 is SEHNR and CDR2 is FQNEAQ in the germline V gene (reference sequence). The sequence came from a man aged 50-59 years with COVID-19, enrolled during active disease. This rearrangement joins TRBV7-9 to TRBJ2-1, with TRBD2 matching 12 bases. The sequenced sample was peripheral blood. CDR3 amino acids: CASSSLAGGPDNEQFF. The DNA of the CDR3 is TGTGCCAGCAGCTCCCTAGCGGGAGGGCCGGACAATGAGCAGTTCTTC.